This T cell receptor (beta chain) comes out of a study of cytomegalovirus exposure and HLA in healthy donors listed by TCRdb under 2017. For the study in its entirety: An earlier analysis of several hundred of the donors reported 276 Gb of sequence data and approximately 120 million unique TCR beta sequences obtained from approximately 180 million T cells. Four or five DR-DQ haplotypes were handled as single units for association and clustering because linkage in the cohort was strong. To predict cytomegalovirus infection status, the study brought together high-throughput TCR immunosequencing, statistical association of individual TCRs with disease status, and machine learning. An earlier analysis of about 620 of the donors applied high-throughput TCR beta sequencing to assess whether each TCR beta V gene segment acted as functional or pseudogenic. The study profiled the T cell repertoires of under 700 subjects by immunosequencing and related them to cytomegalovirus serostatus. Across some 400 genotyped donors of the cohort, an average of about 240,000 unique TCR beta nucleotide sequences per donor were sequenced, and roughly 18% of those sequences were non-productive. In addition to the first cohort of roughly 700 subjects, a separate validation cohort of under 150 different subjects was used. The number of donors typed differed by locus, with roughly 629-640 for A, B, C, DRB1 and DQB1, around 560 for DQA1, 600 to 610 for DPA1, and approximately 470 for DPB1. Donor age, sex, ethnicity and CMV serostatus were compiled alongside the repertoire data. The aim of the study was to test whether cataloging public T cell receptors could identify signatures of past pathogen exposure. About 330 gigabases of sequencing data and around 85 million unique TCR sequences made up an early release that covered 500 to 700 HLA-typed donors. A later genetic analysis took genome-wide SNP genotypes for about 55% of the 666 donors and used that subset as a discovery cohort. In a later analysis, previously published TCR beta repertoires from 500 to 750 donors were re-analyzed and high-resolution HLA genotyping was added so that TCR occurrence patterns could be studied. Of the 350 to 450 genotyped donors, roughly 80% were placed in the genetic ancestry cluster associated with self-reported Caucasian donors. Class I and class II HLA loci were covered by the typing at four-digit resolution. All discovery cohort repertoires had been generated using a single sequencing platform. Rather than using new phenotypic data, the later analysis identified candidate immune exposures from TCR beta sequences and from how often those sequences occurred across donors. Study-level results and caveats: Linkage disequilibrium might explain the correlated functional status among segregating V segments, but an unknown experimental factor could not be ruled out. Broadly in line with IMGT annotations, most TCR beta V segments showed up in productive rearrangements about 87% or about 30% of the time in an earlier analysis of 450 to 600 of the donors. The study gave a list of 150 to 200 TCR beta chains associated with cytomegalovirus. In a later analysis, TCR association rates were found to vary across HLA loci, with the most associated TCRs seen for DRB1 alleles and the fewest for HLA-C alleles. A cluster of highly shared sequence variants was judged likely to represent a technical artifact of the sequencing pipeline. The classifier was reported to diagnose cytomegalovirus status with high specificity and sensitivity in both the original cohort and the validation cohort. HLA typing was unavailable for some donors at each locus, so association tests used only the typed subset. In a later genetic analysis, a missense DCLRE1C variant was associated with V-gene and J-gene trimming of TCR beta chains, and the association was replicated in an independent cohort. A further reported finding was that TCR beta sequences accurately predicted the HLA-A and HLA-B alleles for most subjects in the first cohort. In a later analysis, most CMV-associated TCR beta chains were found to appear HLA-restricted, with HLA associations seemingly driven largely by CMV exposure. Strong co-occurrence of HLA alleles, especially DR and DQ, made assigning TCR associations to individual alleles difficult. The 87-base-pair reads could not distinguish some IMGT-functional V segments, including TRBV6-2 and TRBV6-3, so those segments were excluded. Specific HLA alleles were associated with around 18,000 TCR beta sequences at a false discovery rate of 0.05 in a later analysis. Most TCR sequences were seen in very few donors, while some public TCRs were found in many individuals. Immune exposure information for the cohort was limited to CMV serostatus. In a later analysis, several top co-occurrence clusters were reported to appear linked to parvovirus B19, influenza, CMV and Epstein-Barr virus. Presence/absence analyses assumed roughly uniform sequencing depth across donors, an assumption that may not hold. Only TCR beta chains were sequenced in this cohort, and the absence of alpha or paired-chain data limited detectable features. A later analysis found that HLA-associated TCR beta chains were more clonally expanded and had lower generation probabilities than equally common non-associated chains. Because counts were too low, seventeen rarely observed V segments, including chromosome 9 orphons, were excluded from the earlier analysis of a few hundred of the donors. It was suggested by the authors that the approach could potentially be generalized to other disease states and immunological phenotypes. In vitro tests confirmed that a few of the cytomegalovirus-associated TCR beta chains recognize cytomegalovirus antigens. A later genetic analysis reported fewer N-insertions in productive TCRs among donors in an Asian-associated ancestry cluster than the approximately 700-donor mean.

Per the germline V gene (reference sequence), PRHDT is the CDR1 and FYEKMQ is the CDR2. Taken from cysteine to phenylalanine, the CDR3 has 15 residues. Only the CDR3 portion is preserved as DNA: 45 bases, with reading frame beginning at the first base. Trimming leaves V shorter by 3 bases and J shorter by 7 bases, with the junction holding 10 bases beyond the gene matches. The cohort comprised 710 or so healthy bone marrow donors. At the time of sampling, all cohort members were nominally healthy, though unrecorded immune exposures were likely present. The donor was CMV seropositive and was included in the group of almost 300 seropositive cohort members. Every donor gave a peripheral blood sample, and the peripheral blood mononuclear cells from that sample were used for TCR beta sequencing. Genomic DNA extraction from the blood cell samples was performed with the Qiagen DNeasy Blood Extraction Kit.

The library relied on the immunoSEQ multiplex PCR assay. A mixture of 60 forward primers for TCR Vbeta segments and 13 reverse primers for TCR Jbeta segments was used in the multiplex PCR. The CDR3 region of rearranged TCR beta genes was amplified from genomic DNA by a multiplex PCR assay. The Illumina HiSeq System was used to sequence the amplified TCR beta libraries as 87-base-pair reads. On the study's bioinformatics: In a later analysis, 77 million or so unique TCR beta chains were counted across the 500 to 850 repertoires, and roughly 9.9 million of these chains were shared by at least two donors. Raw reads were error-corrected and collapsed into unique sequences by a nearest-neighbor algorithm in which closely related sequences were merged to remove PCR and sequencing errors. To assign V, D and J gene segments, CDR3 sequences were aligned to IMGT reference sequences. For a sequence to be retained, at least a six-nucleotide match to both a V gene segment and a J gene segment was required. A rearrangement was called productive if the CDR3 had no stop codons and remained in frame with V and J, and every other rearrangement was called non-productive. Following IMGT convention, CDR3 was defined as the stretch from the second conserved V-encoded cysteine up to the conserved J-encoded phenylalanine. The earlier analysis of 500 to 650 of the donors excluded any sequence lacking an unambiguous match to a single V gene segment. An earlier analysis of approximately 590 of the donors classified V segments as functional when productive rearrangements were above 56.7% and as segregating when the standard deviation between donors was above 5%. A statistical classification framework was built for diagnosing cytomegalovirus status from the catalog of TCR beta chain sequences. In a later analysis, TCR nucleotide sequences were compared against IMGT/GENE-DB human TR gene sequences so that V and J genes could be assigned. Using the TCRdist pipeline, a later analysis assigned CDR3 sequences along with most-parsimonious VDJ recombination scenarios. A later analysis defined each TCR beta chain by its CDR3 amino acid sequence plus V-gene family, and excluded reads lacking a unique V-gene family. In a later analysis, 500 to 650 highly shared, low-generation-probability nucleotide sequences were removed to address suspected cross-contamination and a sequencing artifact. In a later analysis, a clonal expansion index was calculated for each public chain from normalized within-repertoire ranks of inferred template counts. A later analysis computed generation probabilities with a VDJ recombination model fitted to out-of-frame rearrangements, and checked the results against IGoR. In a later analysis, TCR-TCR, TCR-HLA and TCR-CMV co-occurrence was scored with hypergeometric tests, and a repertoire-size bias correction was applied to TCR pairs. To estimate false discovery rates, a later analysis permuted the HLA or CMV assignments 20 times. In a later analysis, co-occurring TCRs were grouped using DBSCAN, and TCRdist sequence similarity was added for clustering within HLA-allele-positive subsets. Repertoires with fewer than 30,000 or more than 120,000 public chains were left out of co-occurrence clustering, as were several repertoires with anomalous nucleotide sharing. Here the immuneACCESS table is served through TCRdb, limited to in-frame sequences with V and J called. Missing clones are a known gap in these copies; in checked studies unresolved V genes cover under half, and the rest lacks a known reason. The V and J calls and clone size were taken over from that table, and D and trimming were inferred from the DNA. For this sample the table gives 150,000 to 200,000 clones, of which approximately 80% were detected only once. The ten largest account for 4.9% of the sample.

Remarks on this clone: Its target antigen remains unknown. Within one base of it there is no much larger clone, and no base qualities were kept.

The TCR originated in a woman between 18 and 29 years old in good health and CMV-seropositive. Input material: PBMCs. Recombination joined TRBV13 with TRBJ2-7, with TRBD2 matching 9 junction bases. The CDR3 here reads CASSLIAGGKKEQYF. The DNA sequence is TGTGCCAGCAGCTTGATTGCGGGGGGGAAAAAGGAGCAGTACTTC.